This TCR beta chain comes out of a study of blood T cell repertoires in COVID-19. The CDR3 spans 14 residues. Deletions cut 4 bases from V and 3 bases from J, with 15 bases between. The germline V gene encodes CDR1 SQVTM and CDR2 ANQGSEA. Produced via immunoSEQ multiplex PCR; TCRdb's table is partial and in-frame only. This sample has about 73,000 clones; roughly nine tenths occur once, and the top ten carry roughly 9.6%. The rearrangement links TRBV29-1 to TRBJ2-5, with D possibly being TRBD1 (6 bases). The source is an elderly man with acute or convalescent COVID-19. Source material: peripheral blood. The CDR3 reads CSVVGQGFKETQYF. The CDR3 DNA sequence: TGCAGCGTTGTAGGGCAGGGGTTTAAAGAGACCCAGTACTTC. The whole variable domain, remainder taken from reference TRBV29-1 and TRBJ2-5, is SAVISQKPSRDICQRGTSLTIQCQVDSQVTMMFWYRQQPGQSLTLIATANQGSEATYESGFVIDKFPISRPNLTFSTLTVSNMSPEDSSIYLCSVVGQGFKETQYFGPGTRLLVL.